The next 27 T cell receptor beta chains were all read from a single sample in a study of cytomegalovirus exposure and HLA in healthy donors. PCR employed 60 Vbeta and 13 Jbeta primers. TCRdb's table, derived via immunoSEQ multiplex PCR, lists solely in-frame clones and lacks some. The top ten clones hold about 1.2% of a sample with 90,000 to 95,000 clones, more than 65% of them seen once. Sample: PBMCs. Receptors originate from a girl between 2 and 10 years old in good health and CMV-seropositive.

Remarks on this clone: The junction departs from germline at one end; a sequencing error may be responsible. The chain links TRBV7-7 to TRBJ2-2; D gene uncertain. Germline values: CDR1 SSHAT, CDR2 FNYEAQ (reference sequence). This CDR3 has 13 residues. CDR3 DNA sequence: TGTGCTAGCAGCTCCGGGTACACCGGGGAGCTGTTTTTT. Residues: CASSSGYTGELFF.

The V gene is TRBV7-2, the J gene TRBJ2-1; 9 bases agree with TRBD2. The CDR3 has 16 residues. CDR1 SGHTA and CDR2 FQGNSA come from the germline V gene. V trimming: 0 bases; J trimming: 4 bases; junction bases outside the gene matches: 4. In nucleotides, the CDR3 is TGTGCCAGCAGCTTAGCGCGAACTAGCGGGTACAATGAGCAGTTCTTC. Translating gives CASSLARTSGYNEQFF.

The rearrangement uses TRBV18 and TRBJ2-1; 7 bases fit TRBD2. CDR3 length: 17 residues. J was trimmed by 2 bases and V by 8 bases; bases with no gene match: 15. From germline, CDR1 is KGHSH and CDR2 LQKENI. The DNA of the CDR3 is TGTGCCAGCGTCGATCTCACCGGGACTACGACCTACAATGAGCAGTTCTTC. Translation gives CASVDLTGTTTYNEQFF.

The chain is built from TRBV28 and TRBJ2-5, with a possible D match to TRBD1 (5 bases). The germline V gene has CDR1 MDHEN and CDR2 SYDVKM. The CDR3 runs to 15 residues. Trimming shortened V by 6 bases and J by 2 bases, and 16 bases separated the two germline ends. CDR3: CASSSGFRVQETQYF. CDR3 bases: TGTGCCAGCAGCTCAGGGTTTAGGGTACAAGAGACCCAGTACTTC.

The chain combines TRBV28 with TRBJ1-5; a possible D gene is TRBD1 (6 bases). CDR1 and CDR2 from the germline V gene are MDHEN and SYDVKM. The CDR3 consists of 16 residues. Trimming left V 8 bases short and J 6 bases short, with 23 bases between. The CDR3, as DNA: TGTGCCAGCGCTTCAATTAAACAGGGATTGGGTCAGCCCCAGCATTTT. It specifies CASASIKQGLGQPQHF.

This sequence joins TRBV29-1 and TRBJ2-7; 7 bases fit TRBD2. The junction had 6 bases not matched to a gene; V was cut back by 4 bases and J by 6 bases. Germline V gene sequence: CDR1 SQVTM, CDR2 ANQGSEA. The length of the CDR3 is 12 residues. The CDR3 DNA reads TGCAGCGTTGCCGCGGGAGTGAGCGAGCAGTACTTC. Amino acids: CSVAAGVSEQYF.

The chain links TRBV13 to TRBJ1-2; 7 bases match TRBD1. The V segment lost 5 bases and the J segment 5 bases; nucleotides outside the gene matches: 17. Germline-derived CDR1 and CDR2 are PRHDT and FYEKMQ (reference sequence). CDR3 size: 17 residues. The CDR3 loop is CASSPRTGPKPVYGYTF. CDR3 DNA sequence: TGTGCCAGCAGCCCTAGGACAGGACCCAAGCCTGTATATGGCTACACCTTC.

The chain joins TRBV5-1 to TRBJ2-7, with TRBD1 matching over 7 bases. The CDR3 loop spans 17 amino acids. J gave up 4 bases and V 5 bases, and 18 bases lay outside the gene matches. CDR1 SGHRS and CDR2 YFSETQ come from the germline V gene. CDR3 bases: TGCGCCAGCAGGTTGAGCACGACAGGGCAACTCCCATACGAGCAGTACTTC. It translates to CASRLSTTGQLPYEQYF.

The chain employs TRBV4-1 and TRBJ2-3; TRBD2 aligns across 12 bases. The V segment lost 2 bases and the J segment 5 bases; nucleotides outside the gene matches: 8. The germline CDR1 and CDR2 sequences are MGHRA and YSYEKL. The CDR3 is 17 residues long. Written as DNA, the CDR3 is TGCGCCAGCAGCCAAACTCTAGCGGGAGGGGTTCAAGATACGCAGTATTTT. As protein: CASSQTLAGGVQDTQYF.

This clone has a single count. The V gene is TRBV5-4, the J gene TRBJ2-5; 11 nucleotides agree with TRBD2. CDR3 length: 15 amino acids. V was pared by 3 bases and J by 5 bases, with 6 bases of the junction left unmatched. The germline CDR1 and CDR2 sequences are SGHNT and YYREEE (reference sequence). CDR3 bases: TGTGCCAGCAGCTGGCAGACTAGCGGGGAGGAGACCCAGTACTTC. Encoded protein: CASSWQTSGEETQYF.

As regards this clone: One end of the junction does not line up with germline, which may come from a read error. The gene calls are TRBV28 and TRBJ2-5, with D possibly matching TRBD2 (7 bases). Per the germline V gene, CDR1 is MDHEN and CDR2 is SYDVKM. CDR3 length equals 14 residues. The CDR3 protein is CATSRGALWETQYF. The CDR3 DNA is TGTGCCACCAGTCGGGGGGCTCTATGGGAGACCCAGTACTTC.

This clone was observed a few times. The chain joins TRBV5-1 to TRBJ2-2, with D maybe TRBD1 (6 bases). Trimming took off 2 bases at V and 6 bases at J, with 11 bases between the two ends. Germline assignment: CDR1 SGHRS and CDR2 YFSETQ. This CDR3 has 14 residues. This CDR3 reads CASSFNRVPGELFF. The CDR3 bases are TGCGCCAGCAGCTTTAACAGGGTACCCGGGGAGCTGTTTTTT.

The chain employs TRBV18 and TRBJ2-6; D gene uncertain. There are 15 residues in the CDR3. Germline assignment: CDR1 KGHSH and CDR2 LQKENI. Trimming pared 2 bases from V and 2 bases from J, leaving 7 bases between. The CDR3 bases are TGTGCCAGCTCACCAACGAGGACTGGGGCCAACGTCCTGACTTTC. This translates into CASSPTRTGANVLTF.

The chain is built from TRBV9 and TRBJ2-1; 7 nucleotides match TRBD2. The CDR3 spans 16 residues. Per the germline V gene, CDR1 is SGDLS and CDR2 is YYNGEE. The J segment lost 3 bases and the V segment lost 3 bases, leaving 9 bases of the junction unmatched. CDR3 nucleotide sequence: TGTGCCAGCAGCGGGGCGGCTAGCGGACTCTACAATGAGCAGTTCTTC. Its translation: CASSGAASGLYNEQFF. Variable domain in full (rest from reference TRBV9 and TRBJ2-1): DSGVTQTPKHLITATGQRVTLRCSPRSGDLSVYWYQQSLDQGLQFLIQYYNGEERAKGNILERFSAQQFPDLHSELNLSSLELGDSALYFCASSGAASGLYNEQFFGPGTRLTVL.

This chain uses TRBV19 with TRBJ1-4; 7 bases are shared with TRBD1. The CDR3 length is 15 residues. Germline loops: CDR1 LNHDA, CDR2 SQIVND (reference sequence). Germline trimming cut 3 bases from V and 1 base from J; bases unmatched to any gene: 2. The CDR3 is CASSMGTVTNEKLFF. CDR3 DNA: TGTGCCAGTAGTATGGGGACAGTAACTAATGAAAAACTGTTTTTT. The variable domain in full, with the rest retrieved from reference TRBV19 and TRBJ1-4, is DGGITQSPKYLFRKEGQNVTLSCEQNLNHDAMYWYRQDPGQGLRLIYYSQIVNDFQKGDIAEGYSVSREKKESFPLTVTSAQKNPTAFYLCASSMGTVTNEKLFFGSGTQLSVL.

The chain couples TRBV5-6 to TRBJ1-2, with D hard to call. Germline lookup yields CDR1 SGHDT and CDR2 YYEEEE. The V gene lost 0 bases and the J gene lost 4 bases, with 13 bases spanning the gap. CDR3 size: 15 residues. The CDR3 spells CASSLGLQGTYGYTF. The CDR3 DNA follows: TGTGCCAGCAGCTTGGGACTCCAAGGCACCTATGGCTACACCTTC.

The chain has TRBV2 and TRBJ2-7, with unresolved D. Germline CDR1 reads SNHLY; CDR2 reads FYNNEI. The length of the CDR3 is 15 residues. Deletions cut 9 bases from V and 6 bases from J, with 24 bases between. CDR3 amino acids: CASVHPLERPGEQYF. The CDR3 region has the DNA TGTGCCAGTGTCCATCCTTTGGAGAGGCCGGGCGAGCAGTACTTC.

The V and J genes are TRBV2 and TRBJ1-1, with no clear D. V lost 2 bases, J lost 0 bases, and 10 bases lay in between. This CDR3 is built from 15 residues. The germline gives CDR1 SNHLY, CDR2 FYNNEI. The CDR3 sequence is CASSESPGMNTEAFF. Here the CDR3 DNA reads TGTGCCAGCAGTGAATCCCCGGGAATGAACACTGAAGCTTTCTTT. The full variable domain, completed using reference TRBV2 and TRBJ1-1, is EPEVTQTPSHQVTQMGQEVILRCVPISNHLYFYWYRQILGQKVEFLVSFYNNEISEKSEIFDDQFSVERPDGSNFTLKIRSTKLEDSAMYFCASSESPGMNTEAFFGQGTRLTVV.

The chain links TRBV29-1 to TRBJ1-1; 8 nucleotides align to TRBD1. Germline V CDR1 and CDR2: SQVTM, ANQGSEA. CDR3 length equals 12 residues. The V segment lost 7 bases and the J segment 6 bases; nucleotides outside the gene matches: 7. Here the CDR3 DNA reads TGCAGCGGGGGCAGGACAGGGTCTGAAGCTTTCTTT. Translated: CSGGRTGSEAFF.

This clone was seen more than once but under ten times. V is TRBV2 and J is TRBJ1-5; 7 positions match TRBD1. The CDR3 has 13 residues. With 3 bases clipped from V and 7 bases from J, the junction kept 3 bases outside the gene matches. Looked up from germline, CDR1 is SNHLY and CDR2 is FYNNEI. CDR3 in DNA: TGTGCCAGCAGTGATACAGGGGACCAGCCCCAGCATTTT. Translating it yields CASSDTGDQPQHF.

The chain carries TRBV28 and TRBJ1-2; 7 bases match TRBD1. The trim removed 3 bases at V and 6 bases at J, leaving 4 bases unmatched. This CDR3 comprises 13 residues. The germline V gene encodes CDR1 MDHEN and CDR2 SYDVKM. CDR3 protein: CASSFDRADGYTF. Written as DNA, the CDR3 is TGTGCCAGCAGTTTCGACAGGGCCGATGGCTACACCTTC.

V gene TRBV6-5 combines with J gene TRBJ2-1, with 7 bases lining up with TRBD2. The CDR3 is 14 residues long. Germline-derived CDR1 and CDR2 are MNHEY and SVGAGI. The junction had 8 bases not matched to a gene; V was cut back by 5 bases and J by 7 bases. The DNA for the CDR3 is TGTGCCAGCAGTCGGGGGGTGGTAGCGAATGAGCAGTTCTTC. Amino acids: CASSRGVVANEQFF.

The chain carries TRBV19 and TRBJ1-1, with 8 bases that match TRBD1. CDR3 length equals 16 residues. Germline CDR1 reads LNHDA; CDR2 reads SQIVND (reference sequence). Trimming cost V 3 bases and J 6 bases; bases outside gene matches: 12. CDR3 in amino acids: CASSMGQGARGAEAFF. CDR3 bases: TGTGCCAGTAGTATGGGGCAGGGGGCAAGGGGGGCTGAAGCTTTCTTT.

V is TRBV7-2 and J is TRBJ2-6; 13 positions agree with TRBD2. The germline CDR1 and CDR2 sequences are SGHTA and FQGNSA. The CDR3 runs 19 residues. After removal of 5 bases from V and 2 bases from J, the junction contained 9 bases not matched to a gene. The CDR3 bases are TGTGCCAGCAGCCGAATAACTAGCGGGAGGGCCCCTGGGGCCAACGTCCTGACTTTC. It encodes CASSRITSGRAPGANVLTF.

The gene calls are TRBV4-1 and TRBJ2-2; D ambiguous. This CDR3 has 15 amino acids. The germline V gene encodes CDR1 MGHRA and CDR2 YSYEKL. With 2 bases removed from V and 1 base from J, the gap between germline ends came to 8 bases. CDR3 sequence reads: CASSQQAVNTGELFF. CDR3 DNA: TGCGCCAGCAGCCAACAGGCAGTGAACACCGGGGAGCTGTTTTTT.

This chain uses TRBV5-8 with TRBJ2-5; maybe TRBD1 (6 bases). V shed 1 base and J shed 5 bases, with 12 bases lying between them. The CDR3 covers 14 residues. Germline V gene data show CDR1 as SGHTS and CDR2 as YDEGEE. CDR3 coding DNA: TGTGCCAGCAGCTTGTCAGGGGCAGGGGAGACCCAGTACTTC. Translated, it gives CASSLSGAGETQYF.

V usage is TRBV25-1 and J usage is TRBJ2-1; a weak D match, TRBD2 (6 bases). The CDR3 has 18 residues. Germline V gene lookup returns CDR1 MGHDK and CDR2 SYGVNS. V lost 3 bases and J lost 4, with 22 bases in between. Written as DNA, the CDR3 is TGTGCCAGCAGTGACCCAGGTGGCGGGCCGCGGGGTTACAATGAGCAGTTCTTC. It translates to CASSDPGGGPRGYNEQFF.